These T cell receptor beta chains were read from a single sample in a study of T cells in Graves' hyperthyroidism and ophthalmopathy. TCRdb re-analysed the multiplex PCR reads in MiXCR, keeping a single row per CDR3 protein. The sample lists around 240,000 distinct CDR3 sequences; 16% were seen once. The sample comprised blood. All receptors come from a woman aged 18-35 years with Graves' ophthalmopathy. The CDR3 runs from the conserved cysteine through the conserved F or W. Fields, in order: CDR3 DNA, CDR3 protein, clone size, J gene, V gene, D gene. The D gene is left open where the match is weak. Clone size is stated in some rows and not others, as once, few, many or a class when expanded.

CDR3nt: TGTGCCAGCCGGACTCGGGTCGGCGAGCAGTTCTTC
CDR3aa: CASRTRVGEQFF
abundance: many
j_gene: TRBJ2-1
v_gene: TRBV28
d_gene: .

CDR3nt: TGTGCCAGCAGCCCGCGGGAGGGGATGGACACCGGGGAGCTGTTTTTT
CDR3aa: CASSPREGMDTGELFF
abundance: many
j_gene: TRBJ2-2
v_gene: TRBV11-3
d_gene: TRBD2

CDR3nt: TGCAGTGCTAGAGATAGGCTAGCGGGGGGTGTAGATACGCAGTATTTT
CDR3aa: CSARDRLAGGVDTQYF
abundance: many
j_gene: TRBJ2-3
v_gene: TRBV20-1
d_gene: TRBD2

CDR3nt: TGCAGTGCTAGGAACCTGGACGGCTCAAGCTACACCTTC
CDR3aa: CSARNLDGSSYTF
abundance: many
j_gene: TRBJ1-2
v_gene: TRBV20-1
d_gene: .

CDR3nt: TGCGCCAGCAGTTCAGGGAACGGCTACACCTTC
CDR3aa: CASSSGNGYTF
abundance: many
j_gene: TRBJ1-2
v_gene: TRBV10-2
d_gene: .

CDR3nt: TGTGCCAGCAGTTACCCTAAATCCGGGACTAGCGTAAACACAGATACGCAGTATTTT
CDR3aa: CASSYPKSGTSVNTDTQYF
abundance: many
j_gene: TRBJ2-3
v_gene: TRBV6-6
d_gene: TRBD2

CDR3nt: TGTGCCAGCGGCTTAGGGCCCTACACAGATACGCAGTATTTT
CDR3aa: CASGLGPYTDTQYF
abundance: .
j_gene: TRBJ2-3
v_gene: TRBV11-2
d_gene: .

CDR3nt: TGCAGTGGTCAGTCGTCGGCGGGAGAGACCCAGTACTTC
CDR3aa: CSGQSSAGETQYF
abundance: many
j_gene: TRBJ2-5
v_gene: TRBV20-1
d_gene: .

CDR3nt: TGTGCCAGCGTTAATCGGGACCGCGGCGGGGATACGCAGTATTTT
CDR3aa: CASVNRDRGGDTQYF
abundance: many
j_gene: TRBJ2-3
v_gene: TRBV27
d_gene: .

CDR3nt: TGTGCCACCAGTGATTTTGAGGCGGGAGGCTACAATGAGCAGTTCTTC
CDR3aa: CATSDFEAGGYNEQFF
abundance: few
j_gene: TRBJ2-1
v_gene: TRBV24-1
d_gene: TRBD2

CDR3nt: TGCAGCGTTGCCGAGTCTGCCCTGGGGACCCAGTACTTC
CDR3aa: CSVAESALGTQYF
abundance: .
j_gene: TRBJ2-5
v_gene: TRBV29-1
d_gene: .

CDR3nt: TGCAGTGCTAGAGACGGCAGGGGACAACACGAGCAGTACTTC
CDR3aa: CSARDGRGQHEQYF
abundance: many
j_gene: TRBJ2-7
v_gene: TRBV20-1
d_gene: .

CDR3nt: TGCGCCAGCAGCGCGGGACAGGGGTATAATTCACCCCTCCACTTT
CDR3aa: CASSAGQGYNSPLHF
abundance: many
j_gene: TRBJ1-6
v_gene: TRBV5-1
d_gene: TRBD1

CDR3nt: TGTGCCAGCAGCCTCACAGGGGTTAACCAGCCCCAGCATTTT
CDR3aa: CASSLTGVNQPQHF
abundance: many
j_gene: TRBJ1-5
v_gene: TRBV4-2
d_gene: TRBD1

CDR3nt: TGTGCCAGCGGATTAGGCAGCACCGGGGAGCTGTTTTTT
CDR3aa: CASGLGSTGELFF
abundance: few
j_gene: TRBJ2-2
v_gene: TRBV7-2
d_gene: .

CDR3nt: TGCAGTGTCGTCCTTGGGACAAGGGGCACTGAAGCTTTCTTT
CDR3aa: CSVVLGTRGTEAFF
abundance: .
j_gene: TRBJ1-1
v_gene: TRBV20-1
d_gene: .

CDR3nt: TGTGCCAGCTCTAAACTAGCGGGGGGGACAGATACGCAGTATTTT
CDR3aa: CASSKLAGGTDTQYF
abundance: .
j_gene: TRBJ2-3
v_gene: TRBV6-4
d_gene: TRBD2

CDR3nt: TGCAGTGTGAGGGACAGGGGGCCTGGAAACACCATATATTTT
CDR3aa: CSVRDRGPGNTIYF
abundance: .
j_gene: TRBJ1-3
v_gene: TRBV20-1
d_gene: TRBD1

CDR3nt: TGTGCCAGCAGCTACCAGCGGGGGGGCACAGATACGCAGTATTTT
CDR3aa: CASSYQRGGTDTQYF
abundance: many
j_gene: TRBJ2-3
v_gene: TRBV7-9
d_gene: TRBD2

CDR3nt: TGTGCCAGCAGTTTTCCGGGACAGGATGGAGAGACCCAGTACTTC
CDR3aa: CASSFPGQDGETQYF
abundance: once
j_gene: TRBJ2-5
v_gene: TRBV28
d_gene: TRBD1

CDR3nt: TGTGCCAGCAGTTACGCATACTCAGGGAATGAAAAACTGTTTTTT
CDR3aa: CASSYAYSGNEKLFF
abundance: many
j_gene: TRBJ1-4
v_gene: TRBV6-1
d_gene: .

CDR3nt: TGTGCCAGCAGCCAAGAGGGGGGGAAGACTGAAGCTTTCTTT
CDR3aa: CASSQEGGKTEAFF
abundance: once
j_gene: TRBJ1-1
v_gene: TRBV3-1
d_gene: .

CDR3nt: TGCAGTGCTACAGGGGGCGCTCCCTACGAGCAGTACTTC
CDR3aa: CSATGGAPYEQYF
abundance: many
j_gene: TRBJ2-7
v_gene: TRBV20-1
d_gene: TRBD1

CDR3nt: TGTGCCAGCAGTGTCCAGGGGGCTCGTGAAAAACTGTTTTTT
CDR3aa: CASSVQGAREKLFF
abundance: .
j_gene: TRBJ1-4
v_gene: TRBV7-3
d_gene: TRBD1

CDR3nt: TGTGCCAGCAGCGGATATGGGACTAGCCAAGAGACCCAGTACTTC
CDR3aa: CASSGYGTSQETQYF
abundance: many
j_gene: TRBJ2-5
v_gene: TRBV7-3
d_gene: TRBD2

CDR3nt: TGCGCCAGCCATCTGCAGGCCGGGGAGCTGTTTTTT
CDR3aa: CASHLQAGELFF
abundance: many
j_gene: TRBJ2-2
v_gene: TRBV5-1
d_gene: .

CDR3nt: TGCGCCAGCAGCTCCCAGACTAGCGGGCTTTACAATGAGCAGTTCTTC
CDR3aa: CASSSQTSGLYNEQFF
abundance: many
j_gene: TRBJ2-1
v_gene: TRBV5-1
d_gene: TRBD2

CDR3nt: TGTGCCAGTAGGATGACCGGGACTACCTACAATGAGCAGTTCTTC
CDR3aa: CASRMTGTTYNEQFF
abundance: many
j_gene: TRBJ2-1
v_gene: TRBV19
d_gene: TRBD2

CDR3nt: TGTGCCAGCAGTTCGAGGGAAAAACTGTTTTTT
CDR3aa: CASSSREKLFF
abundance: many
j_gene: TRBJ1-4
v_gene: TRBV12-3/TRBV12-4
d_gene: .

CDR3nt: TGTGCCAGCAGTTCCTACACGAAAGAGACCCAGTACTTC
CDR3aa: CASSSYTKETQYF
abundance: many
j_gene: TRBJ2-5
v_gene: TRBV27
d_gene: .

CDR3nt: TGCAGTGCTTCTCGGACTAGCGGGACCTACGAGCAGTACTTC
CDR3aa: CSASRTSGTYEQYF
abundance: many
j_gene: TRBJ2-7
v_gene: TRBV20-1
d_gene: TRBD2

CDR3nt: TGTGCCAGCAGCTTACCTTTCACGAACACAGATACGCAGTATTTT
CDR3aa: CASSLPFTNTDTQYF
abundance: many
j_gene: TRBJ2-3
v_gene: TRBV7-9
d_gene: .

CDR3nt: TGTGCCAGCAGCTCACAGGGGATCGGGGAGGGCTACACCTTC
CDR3aa: CASSSQGIGEGYTF
abundance: many
j_gene: TRBJ1-2
v_gene: TRBV7-2
d_gene: TRBD1

CDR3nt: TGTGCCAGCAGTCATGGGACAGGGAACGAGCAGTACTTC
CDR3aa: CASSHGTGNEQYF
abundance: many
j_gene: TRBJ2-7
v_gene: TRBV6-1
d_gene: TRBD1

CDR3nt: TGTGCCAGCAGTTTATCTAGCGGGGGGCGCTCGAACACCGGGGAGCTGTTTTTT
CDR3aa: CASSLSSGGRSNTGELFF
abundance: many
j_gene: TRBJ2-2
v_gene: TRBV27
d_gene: TRBD2

CDR3nt: TGTGCCAGCAGTTACGGGTCAGTCAAACGGGATACGCAGTATTTT
CDR3aa: CASSYGSVKRDTQYF
abundance: many
j_gene: TRBJ2-3
v_gene: TRBV6-2/TRBV6-3
d_gene: .

CDR3nt: TGTGCCAGCAGCTTCTCGAATCGACCCAGTAGCTACACCTTC
CDR3aa: CASSFSNRPSSYTF
abundance: many
j_gene: TRBJ1-2
v_gene: TRBV7-2
d_gene: .

CDR3nt: TGTGCCAGCAGCTTCCAGTTGGGTAGAGATACGCAGTATTTT
CDR3aa: CASSFQLGRDTQYF
abundance: .
j_gene: TRBJ2-3
v_gene: TRBV11-2
d_gene: .

CDR3nt: TGTGCCAGCAGTTACTCGTCGAATTCACCCCTCCACTTT
CDR3aa: CASSYSSNSPLHF
abundance: many
j_gene: TRBJ1-6
v_gene: TRBV6-6
d_gene: .

CDR3nt: TGCAGTGCTTCACCAGGTAGCTCCTACGAGCAGTACTTC
CDR3aa: CSASPGSSYEQYF
abundance: .
j_gene: TRBJ2-7
v_gene: TRBV20-1
d_gene: .

CDR3nt: TGTGCCAGCAGTTCTACAGGGTACTCCTACAATGAGCAGTTCTTC
CDR3aa: CASSSTGYSYNEQFF
abundance: many
j_gene: TRBJ2-1
v_gene: TRBV2
d_gene: .

CDR3nt: TGTGCCAGTAGTACAAGGACGTCAGATACGCAGTATTTT
CDR3aa: CASSTRTSDTQYF
abundance: many
j_gene: TRBJ2-3
v_gene: TRBV19
d_gene: .

CDR3nt: TGTGCCAGCAGTGACTCGGTCAGTGGGGCAGATACGCAGTATTTT
CDR3aa: CASSDSVSGADTQYF
abundance: few
j_gene: TRBJ2-3
v_gene: TRBV6-4
d_gene: .

CDR3nt: TGTGCCAGTAGTATAGACCCGGTGAACACTGAAGCTTTCTTT
CDR3aa: CASSIDPVNTEAFF
abundance: many
j_gene: TRBJ1-1
v_gene: TRBV19
d_gene: .

CDR3nt: TGTGCCAGCAGCCGGGTTAGCGGGGATACGCAGTATTTT
CDR3aa: CASSRVSGDTQYF
abundance: few
j_gene: TRBJ2-3
v_gene: TRBV14
d_gene: TRBD2

CDR3nt: TGTGCCTGGACAGAAGGAGAGACCCAGTACTTC
CDR3aa: CAWTEGETQYF
abundance: many
j_gene: TRBJ2-5
v_gene: TRBV30
d_gene: .

CDR3nt: TGTGCCAGCAGCTCCCCCTGGACAGGGCGTGGGTATGGCTACACCTTC
CDR3aa: CASSSPWTGRGYGYTF
abundance: many
j_gene: TRBJ1-2
v_gene: TRBV7-8
d_gene: TRBD1

CDR3nt: TGTGCCAGCAGCTATCTAGCGGGAGGGCCCAATGAGCAGTTCTTC
CDR3aa: CASSYLAGGPNEQFF
abundance: many
j_gene: TRBJ2-1
v_gene: TRBV11-2
d_gene: TRBD2

CDR3nt: TGTGCCAGCAGTTTTTCCCTCACCTCCAATCAGCCCCAGCATTTT
CDR3aa: CASSFSLTSNQPQHF
abundance: many
j_gene: TRBJ1-5
v_gene: TRBV28
d_gene: .

CDR3nt: TGTGCCAGCAAGCGGGGGAGAAGGGACTACGAGCAGTACTTC
CDR3aa: CASKRGRRDYEQYF
abundance: many
j_gene: TRBJ2-7
v_gene: TRBV2
d_gene: TRBD2

CDR3nt: TGTGCCAGCAGTGAATGGAAGGGGGCCCTAAGTCAGCCCCAGCATTTT
CDR3aa: CASSEWKGALSQPQHF
abundance: few
j_gene: TRBJ1-5
v_gene: TRBV6-1
d_gene: TRBD1

CDR3nt: TGCGCCAGCAGCTTGGCCTTGGGCCTTAGCACAGATACGCAGTATTTT
CDR3aa: CASSLALGLSTDTQYF
abundance: many
j_gene: TRBJ2-3
v_gene: TRBV5-1
d_gene: .

CDR3nt: TGTGCCTGGAGTTGGCTAGCGGGCACCTACAATGAGCAGTTCTTC
CDR3aa: CAWSWLAGTYNEQFF
abundance: many
j_gene: TRBJ2-1
v_gene: TRBV30
d_gene: TRBD2

CDR3nt: TGTGCCAGCAGGGGTAGTAATGAGGATGAGCAGTTCTTC
CDR3aa: CASRGSNEDEQFF
abundance: many
j_gene: TRBJ2-1
v_gene: TRBV5-8
d_gene: .